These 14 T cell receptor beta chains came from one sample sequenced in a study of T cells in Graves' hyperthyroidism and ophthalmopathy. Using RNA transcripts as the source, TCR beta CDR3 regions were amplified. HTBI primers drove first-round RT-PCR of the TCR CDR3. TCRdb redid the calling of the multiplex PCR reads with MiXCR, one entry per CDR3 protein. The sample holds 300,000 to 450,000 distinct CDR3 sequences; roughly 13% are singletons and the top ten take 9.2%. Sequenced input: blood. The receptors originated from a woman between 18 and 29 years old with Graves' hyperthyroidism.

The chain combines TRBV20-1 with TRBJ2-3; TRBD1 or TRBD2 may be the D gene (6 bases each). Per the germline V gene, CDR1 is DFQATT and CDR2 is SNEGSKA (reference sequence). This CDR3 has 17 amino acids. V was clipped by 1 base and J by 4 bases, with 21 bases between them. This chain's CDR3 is CSARAGGTYLRSDTQYF. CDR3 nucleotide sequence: TGCAGTGCTAGAGCCGGGGGCACATACCTGCGCTCAGATACGCAGTATTTT.

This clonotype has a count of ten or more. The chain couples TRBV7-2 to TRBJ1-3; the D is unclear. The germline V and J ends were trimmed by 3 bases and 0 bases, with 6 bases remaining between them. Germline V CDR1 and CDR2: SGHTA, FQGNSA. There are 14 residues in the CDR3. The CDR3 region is CASSFRHSGNTIYF. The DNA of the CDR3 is TGTGCCAGCAGCTTTCGACACTCTGGAAACACCATATATTTT.

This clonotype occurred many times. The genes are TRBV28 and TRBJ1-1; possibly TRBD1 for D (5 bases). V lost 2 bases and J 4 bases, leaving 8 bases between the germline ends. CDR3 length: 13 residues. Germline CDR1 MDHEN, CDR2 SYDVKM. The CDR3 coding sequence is TGTGCCAGCAGTTTAGCAGGGTTCACTGAAGCTTTCTTT. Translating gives CASSLAGFTEAFF.

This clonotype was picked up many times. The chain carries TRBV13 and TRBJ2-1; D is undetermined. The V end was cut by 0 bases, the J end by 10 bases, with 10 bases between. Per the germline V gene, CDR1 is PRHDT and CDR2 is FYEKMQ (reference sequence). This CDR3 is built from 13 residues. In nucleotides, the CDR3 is TGTGCCAGCAGCTTAGGTGGAGAAGGCGAGCAGTTCTTC. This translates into CASSLGGEGEQFF.

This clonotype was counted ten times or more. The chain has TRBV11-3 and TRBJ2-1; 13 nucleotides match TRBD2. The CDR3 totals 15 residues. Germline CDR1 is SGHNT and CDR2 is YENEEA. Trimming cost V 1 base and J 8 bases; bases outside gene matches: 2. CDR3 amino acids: CASSLGLAGGHEQFF. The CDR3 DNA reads TGTGCCAGCAGCTTAGGACTAGCGGGGGGCCATGAGCAGTTCTTC.

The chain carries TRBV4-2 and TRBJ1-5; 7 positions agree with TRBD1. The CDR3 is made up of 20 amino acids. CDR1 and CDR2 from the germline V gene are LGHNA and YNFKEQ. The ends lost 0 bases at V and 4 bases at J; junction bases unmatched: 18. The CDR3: CASSQDLGGFDRAVNQPQHF. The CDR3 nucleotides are TGTGCCAGCAGCCAAGATCTCGGGGGTTTCGACAGGGCGGTTAATCAGCCCCAGCATTTT.

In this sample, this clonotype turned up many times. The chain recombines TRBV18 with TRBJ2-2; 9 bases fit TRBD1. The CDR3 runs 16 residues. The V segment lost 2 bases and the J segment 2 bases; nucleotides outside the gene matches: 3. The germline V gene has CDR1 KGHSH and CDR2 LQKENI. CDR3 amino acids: CASSPSGQGNTGELFF. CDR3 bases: TGTGCCAGCTCACCATCGGGACAGGGCAACACCGGGGAGCTGTTTTTT.

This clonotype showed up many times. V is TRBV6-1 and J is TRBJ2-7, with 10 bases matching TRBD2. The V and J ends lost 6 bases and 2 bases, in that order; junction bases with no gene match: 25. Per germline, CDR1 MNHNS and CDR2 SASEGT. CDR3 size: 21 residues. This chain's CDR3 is CASRHRRKEQGPSGRAYEQYF. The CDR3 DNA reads TGTGCCAGCAGACACCGAAGAAAAGAACAGGGACCTAGCGGGAGAGCCTACGAGCAGTACTTC.

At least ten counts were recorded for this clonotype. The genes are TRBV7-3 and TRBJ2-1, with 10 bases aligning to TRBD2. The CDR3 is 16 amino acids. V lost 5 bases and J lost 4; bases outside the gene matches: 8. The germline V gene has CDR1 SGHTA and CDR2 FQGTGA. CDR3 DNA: TGTGCCAGCAGCCGGTTTACTAGCGGGAAATACAATGAGCAGTTCTTC. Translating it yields CASSRFTSGKYNEQFF.

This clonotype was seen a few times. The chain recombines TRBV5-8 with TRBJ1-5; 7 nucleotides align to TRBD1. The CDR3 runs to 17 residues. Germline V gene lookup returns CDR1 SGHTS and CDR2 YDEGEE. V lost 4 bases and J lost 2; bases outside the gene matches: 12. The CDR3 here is CASSQHGKTGRNQPQHF. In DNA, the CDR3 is TGTGCCAGCAGCCAACACGGTAAGACAGGGCGCAATCAGCCCCAGCATTTT. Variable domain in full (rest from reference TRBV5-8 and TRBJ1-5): EAGVTQSPTHLIKTRGQQATLRCSPISGHTSVYWYQQALGLGLQFLLWYDEGEERNRGNFPPRFSGRQFPNYSSELNVNALELEDSALYLCASSQHGKTGRNQPQHFGDGTRLSIL.

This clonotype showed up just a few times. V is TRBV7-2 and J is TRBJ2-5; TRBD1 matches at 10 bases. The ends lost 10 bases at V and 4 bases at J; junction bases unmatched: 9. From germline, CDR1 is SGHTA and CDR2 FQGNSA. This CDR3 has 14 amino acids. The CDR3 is CATAQDRGRETQYF. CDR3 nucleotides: TGTGCCACCGCGCAAGACAGGGGGCGAGAGACCCAGTACTTC.

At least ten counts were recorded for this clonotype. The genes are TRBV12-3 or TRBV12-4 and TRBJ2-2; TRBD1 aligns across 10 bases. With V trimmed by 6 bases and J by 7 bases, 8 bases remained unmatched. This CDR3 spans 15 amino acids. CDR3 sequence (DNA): TGTGCCAGCAGCAAGACAGGGGGCCGAGGCGGGGAGCTGTTTTTT. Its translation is CASSKTGGRGGELFF.

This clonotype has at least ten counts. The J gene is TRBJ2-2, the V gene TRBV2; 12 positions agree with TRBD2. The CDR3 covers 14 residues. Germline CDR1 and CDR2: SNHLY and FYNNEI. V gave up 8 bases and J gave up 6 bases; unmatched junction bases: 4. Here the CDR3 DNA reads TGTGCCAGCCTAGCGGGGGGGCCGGCCGGGGAGCTGTTTTTT. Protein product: CASLAGGPAGELFF.

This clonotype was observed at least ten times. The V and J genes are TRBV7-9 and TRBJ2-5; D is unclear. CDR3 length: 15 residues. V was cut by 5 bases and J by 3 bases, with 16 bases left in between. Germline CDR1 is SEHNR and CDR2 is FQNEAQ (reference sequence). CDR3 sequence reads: CASSIPLGAKETQYF. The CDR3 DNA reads TGTGCCAGCAGCATTCCATTGGGTGCTAAAGAGACCCAGTACTTC. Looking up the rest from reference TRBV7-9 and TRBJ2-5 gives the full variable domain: DTGVSQNPRHKITKRGQNVTFRCDPISEHNRLYWYRQTLGQGPEFLTYFQNEAQLEKSRLLSDRFSAERPKGSFSTLEIQRTEQGDSAMYLCASSIPLGAKETQYFGPGTRLLVL.